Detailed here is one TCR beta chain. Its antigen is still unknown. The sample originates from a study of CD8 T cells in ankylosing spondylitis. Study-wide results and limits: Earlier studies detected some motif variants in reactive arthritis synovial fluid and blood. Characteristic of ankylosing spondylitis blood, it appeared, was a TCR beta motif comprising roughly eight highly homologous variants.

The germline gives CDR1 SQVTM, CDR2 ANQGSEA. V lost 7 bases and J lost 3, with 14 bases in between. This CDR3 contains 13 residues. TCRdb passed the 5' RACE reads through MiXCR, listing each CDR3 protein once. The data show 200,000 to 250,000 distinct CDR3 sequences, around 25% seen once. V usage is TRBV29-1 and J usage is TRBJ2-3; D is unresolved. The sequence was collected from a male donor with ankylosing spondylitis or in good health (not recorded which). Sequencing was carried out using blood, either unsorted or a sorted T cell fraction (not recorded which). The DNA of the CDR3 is TGCAGCGCCCGCGGCGTGAGTACAGATACGCAGTATTTT. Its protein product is CSARGVSTDTQYF.